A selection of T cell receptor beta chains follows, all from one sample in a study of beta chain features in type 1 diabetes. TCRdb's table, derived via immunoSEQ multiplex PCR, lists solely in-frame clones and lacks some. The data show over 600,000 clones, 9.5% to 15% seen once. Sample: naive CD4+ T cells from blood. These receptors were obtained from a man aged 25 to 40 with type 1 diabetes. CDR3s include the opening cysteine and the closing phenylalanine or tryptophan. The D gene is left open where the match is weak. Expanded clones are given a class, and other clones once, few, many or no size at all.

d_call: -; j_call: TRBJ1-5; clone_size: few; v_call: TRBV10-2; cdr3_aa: CASSESHLGNQPQHF; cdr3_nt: TGCGCCAGCAGTGAGTCGCATCTGGGCAATCAGCCCCAGCATTTT
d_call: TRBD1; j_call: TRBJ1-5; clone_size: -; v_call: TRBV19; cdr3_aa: CASSGQTGYNQPQHF; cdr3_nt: TGTGCCAGTAGTGGACAGACAGGGTACAATCAGCCCCAGCATTTT
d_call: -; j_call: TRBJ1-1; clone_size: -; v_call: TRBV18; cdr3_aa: CASSPLYPGDMNTEAFF; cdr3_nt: TGTGCCAGCTCACCACTATACCCAGGGGACATGAACACTGAAGCTTTCTTT
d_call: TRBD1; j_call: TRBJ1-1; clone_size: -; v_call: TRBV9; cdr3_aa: CASSVLTGGAPEAFF; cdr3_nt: TGTGCCAGCAGCGTTCTTACAGGGGGCGCGCCTGAAGCTTTCTTT
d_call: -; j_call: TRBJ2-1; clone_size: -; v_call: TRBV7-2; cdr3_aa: CASRWGLANEQFF; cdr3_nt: TGTGCCAGCCGCTGGGGGCTAGCCAATGAGCAGTTCTTC
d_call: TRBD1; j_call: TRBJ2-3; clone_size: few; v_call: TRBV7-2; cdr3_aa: CASSFQTGINSDTQYF; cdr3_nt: TGTGCCAGCAGCTTCCAGACAGGGATAAACAGCGATACGCAGTATTTT
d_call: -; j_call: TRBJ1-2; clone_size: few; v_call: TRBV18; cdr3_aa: CASSPEQARGYTF; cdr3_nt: TGTGCCAGCTCACCGGAACAGGCCAGAGGCTACACCTTC
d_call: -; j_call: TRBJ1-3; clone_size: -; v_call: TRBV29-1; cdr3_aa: CSVGRGTGNTIYF; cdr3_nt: TGCAGCGTAGGCAGGGGAACTGGAAACACCATATATTTT
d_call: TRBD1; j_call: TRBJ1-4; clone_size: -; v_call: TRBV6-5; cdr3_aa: CASRTGIATNEKLFF; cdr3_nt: TGTGCCAGCAGGACAGGGATCGCAACTAATGAAAAACTGTTTTTT
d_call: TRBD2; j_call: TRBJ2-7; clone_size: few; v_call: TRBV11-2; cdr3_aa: CASSPTSGSSYEQYF; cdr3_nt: TGTGCCAGCAGCCCGACTAGCGGGAGCTCCTACGAGCAGTACTTC
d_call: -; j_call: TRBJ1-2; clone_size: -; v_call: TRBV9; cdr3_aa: CASSVRHGGNYGYTF; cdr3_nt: TGTGCCAGCAGCGTAAGGCACGGGGGGAACTATGGCTACACCTTC
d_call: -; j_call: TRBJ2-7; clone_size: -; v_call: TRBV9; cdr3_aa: CASSVATGPDYEQYF; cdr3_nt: TGTGCCAGCAGCGTAGCTACGGGCCCCGACTACGAGCAGTACTTC
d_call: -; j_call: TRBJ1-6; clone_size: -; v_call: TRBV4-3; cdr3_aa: CASSQQGGDSPLHF; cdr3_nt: TGCGCCAGCAGCCAACAGGGCGGGGATTCACCCCTCCACTTT
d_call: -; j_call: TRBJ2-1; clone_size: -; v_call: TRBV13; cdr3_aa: CASSSAGWGDEQFF; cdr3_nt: TGTGCCAGCAGCTCAGCGGGCTGGGGCGATGAGCAGTTCTTC
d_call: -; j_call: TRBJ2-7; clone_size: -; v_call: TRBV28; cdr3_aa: CASSLFLIPQYF; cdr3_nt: TGTGCCAGCAGTTTATTTTTGATCCCGCAGTACTTC
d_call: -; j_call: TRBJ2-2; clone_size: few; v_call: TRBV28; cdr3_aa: CASNPGQNTGELFF; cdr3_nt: TGTGCCAGCAACCCTGGACAGAACACCGGGGAGCTGTTTTTT
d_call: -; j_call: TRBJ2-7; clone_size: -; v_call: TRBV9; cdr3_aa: CASSPRRGITYEQYF; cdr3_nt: TGTGCCAGCAGCCCTCGTCGGGGGATCACCTACGAGCAGTACTTC
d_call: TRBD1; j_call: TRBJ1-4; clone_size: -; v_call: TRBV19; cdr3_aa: CASSTRTGGDEKLFF; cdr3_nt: TGTGCCAGTAGTACACGGACAGGCGGCGACGAAAAACTGTTTTTT
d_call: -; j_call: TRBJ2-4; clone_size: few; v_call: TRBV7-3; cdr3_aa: CASSLARGDIQYF; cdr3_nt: TGTGCCAGCAGCTTAGCTAGAGGGGACATTCAGTACTTC
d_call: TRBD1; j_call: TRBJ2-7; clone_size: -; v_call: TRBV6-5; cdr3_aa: CASRPDRDRGYEQYF; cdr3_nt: TGTGCCAGCAGACCCGACCGGGACAGGGGCTACGAGCAGTACTTC
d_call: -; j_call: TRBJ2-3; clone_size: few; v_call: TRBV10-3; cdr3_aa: CAIQTGTDTQYF; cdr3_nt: TGTGCCATCCAAACCGGAACAGATACGCAGTATTTT
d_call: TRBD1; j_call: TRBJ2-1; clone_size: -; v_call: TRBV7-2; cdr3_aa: CASSRTGDNEQFF; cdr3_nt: TGTGCCAGCAGCCGGACAGGGGACAATGAGCAGTTCTTC
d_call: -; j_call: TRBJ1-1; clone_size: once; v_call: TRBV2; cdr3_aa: CASSDRHTEAFF; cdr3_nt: TGTGCCAGCAGTGATAGGCACACTGAAGCTTTCTTT
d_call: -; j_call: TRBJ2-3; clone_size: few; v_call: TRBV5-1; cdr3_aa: CASSLVGASTDTQYF; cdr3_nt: TGCGCCAGCAGCTTGGTTGGGGCCAGCACAGATACGCAGTATTTT
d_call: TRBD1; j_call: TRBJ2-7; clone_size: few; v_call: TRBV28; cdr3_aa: CASSSAGTSGGDEQYF; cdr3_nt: TGTGCCAGCAGCTCGGCCGGTACTTCAGGGGGCGACGAGCAGTACTTC
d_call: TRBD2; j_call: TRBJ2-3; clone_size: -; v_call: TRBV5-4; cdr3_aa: CASSLGAVSGGTDTQYF; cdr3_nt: TGTGCCAGCAGCTTGGGGGCTGTTAGCGGGGGAACAGATACGCAGTATTTT
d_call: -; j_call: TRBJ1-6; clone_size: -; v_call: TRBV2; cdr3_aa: CASIGEYNSPLHF; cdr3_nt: TGTGCCAGCATAGGCGAATATAATTCACCCCTCCACTTT
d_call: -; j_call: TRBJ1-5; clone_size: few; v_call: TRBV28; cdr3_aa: CASRGWENQPQHF; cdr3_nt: TGTGCCAGCAGGGGGTGGGAGAACCAGCCCCAGCATTTT
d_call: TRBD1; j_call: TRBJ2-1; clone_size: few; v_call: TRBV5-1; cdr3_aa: CASSLEGQYNEQFF; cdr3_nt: TGCGCCAGCAGCTTGGAGGGACAGTACAATGAGCAGTTCTTC
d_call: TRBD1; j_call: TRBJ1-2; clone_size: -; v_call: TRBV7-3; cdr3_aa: CASSSDYQGAYGYTF; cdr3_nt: TGTGCCAGCAGCTCTGATTACCAGGGGGCCTATGGCTACACCTTC
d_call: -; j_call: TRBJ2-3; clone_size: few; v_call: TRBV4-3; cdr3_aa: CASSQDWPGTQYF; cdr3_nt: TGCGCCAGCAGCCAAGATTGGCCAGGGACGCAGTATTTT